The 9 T cell receptor beta chains listed next were all sequenced from one sample in a study of vaccination effects on CD4 cells after COVID-19. Data came from immunoSEQ multiplex PCR; TCRdb stores just in-frame clones and leaves some out. The data contain 50,000 to 60,000 clones, less than 80% of them singletons. Scientists isolated CD4+ T cells after a roughly ten-day culture period ended. The cohort was immunized with two doses of either the BNT162b2 or mRNA-1273 vaccine. No antigen has been identified for these receptors. This specimen was CD4+ T cells from PBMCs cultured without peptide, taken after COVID-19 vaccination. Source of these receptors: a human donor who received a COVID-19 vaccine.

The V call is TRBV30, the J call TRBJ1-5; 8 nucleotides line up with TRBD1. The CDR3 length is 17 residues. V lost 1 base and J lost 0; bases outside the gene matches: 8. CDR1 is GTSNPN and CDR2 is SVGIG in the germline V gene (reference sequence). The CDR3 sequence: CAWSGGFRGHSNQPQHF. The CDR3 DNA reads TGTGCCTGGAGTGGGGGTTTCAGGGGGCATAGCAATCAGCCCCAGCATTTT.

This chain links TRBV6-2 or TRBV6-3 with TRBJ1-2; D unclear. The CDR3 runs 15 residues. CDR1 is MNHEY and CDR2 is SVGEGT in the germline V gene. Trimming removed 0 bases at V and 0 bases at J, with 8 bases between. CDR3: CASSYSSAANYGYTF. The DNA for the CDR3 is TGTGCCAGCAGTTACTCATCGGCGGCTAACTATGGCTACACCTTC.

This clone has just a few counts. This chain connects TRBV9 to TRBJ2-3; TRBD2 agrees at 8 bases. With V trimmed by 0 bases and J by 5 bases, 5 bases remained unmatched. Germline V CDR1 and CDR2: SGDLS, YYNGEE. The CDR3 spans 15 residues. The CDR3 here is CASSVAGGPVDTQYF. CDR3 sequence (DNA): TGTGCCAGCAGCGTAGCGGGGGGGCCGGTAGATACGCAGTATTTT.

Within the sample, this clone is medium-sized. This rearrangement joins TRBV6-1 to TRBJ1-4; the match to TRBD1 covers 9 bases. V shed 0 bases and J 10 bases; nucleotides not matched to a gene: 9. Germline V gene sequence: CDR1 MNHNS, CDR2 SASEGT. The CDR3 is 16 residues long. CDR3 in amino acids: CASSEARRQGVGKLFF. CDR3 nucleotide sequence: TGTGCCAGCAGTGAAGCGAGGCGACAGGGGGTGGGAAAACTGTTTTTT.

The chain carries TRBV7-2 and TRBJ2-2, with 12 bases that match TRBD1. Germline loops: CDR1 SGHTA, CDR2 FQGNSA. The CDR3 sequence is 13 residues long. V gave up 5 bases and J gave up 16 bases; unmatched junction bases: 8. CDR3 residues: CASSPRGDRGPFF. CDR3 bases: TGTGCCAGCAGCCCTAGGGGGGACAGGGGGCCGTTTTTT.

The chain has TRBV24-1 and TRBJ2-2; D remains ambiguous. Germline V CDR1 and CDR2: KGHDR, SFDVKD. Trimming removed 4 bases from V and 1 base from J, with 12 bases in between. There are 16 residues in the CDR3. The CDR3 sequence: CATSDSPDRNTGELFF. The DNA for the CDR3 is TGTGCCACCAGTGACTCCCCGGACCGGAACACCGGGGAGCTGTTTTTT.

J is TRBJ2-7 and V is TRBV28; D is possibly TRBD2 (6 bases). The CDR3 totals 15 residues. In germline, CDR1 is MDHEN, CDR2 SYDVKM. The V end lost 3 bases, the J end lost 0 bases, and 12 bases lay between the germline ends. The CDR3 DNA sequence: TGTGCCAGCAGTTTTAGCGGCCCGCCCTCCTACGAGCAGTACTTC. This encodes CASSFSGPPSYEQYF.

This chain joins TRBV5-4 and TRBJ1-2, with 8 bases identical to TRBD1. The V gene's germline CDR1 is SGHNT and CDR2 YYREEE (reference sequence). CDR3 length: 18 residues. J lost 7 bases, V lost 3 bases, and 20 bases had no gene match. The CDR3 here is CASSSGWTGLEGIAGYTF. The CDR3 bases are TGTGCCAGCAGCTCAGGTTGGACAGGGTTGGAGGGGATCGCTGGCTACACCTTC.

The rearrangement uses TRBV21-1 and TRBJ2-3; the table calls TRBD2, which could not be checked here. TRBV21-1 is an annotated pseudogene. The CDR3 is 14 residues long. The CDR3 coding sequence is TGTGCCAGCAGCAAAGGCGGCAGCACAGATACGCAGTATTTT. Its protein is CASSKGGSTDTQYF.